The 5 T cell receptor beta chains listed next were all sequenced from one sample in a study of T cells in Graves' hyperthyroidism and ophthalmopathy. RNA transcripts gave rise to amplified TCR beta CDR3 regions. The TCR CDR3 first-round RT-PCR relied on the HTBI primer set. TCRdb itself ran the multiplex PCR reads through MiXCR, one entry per CDR3 protein. The repertoire holds around 250,000 distinct CDR3 sequences, with more than 14% as singletons. Sequencing was performed on blood. The source of these receptors is a middle-aged woman with Graves' hyperthyroidism that later progressed to Graves' ophthalmopathy.

The sample holds a few counts of this clonotype. A much larger clone lies one base from this, so it may be a read error. The J gene is TRBJ1-5, the V gene TRBV2; no reliable D call. This CDR3 has 12 amino acids. CDR1 and CDR2 from the germline V gene are SNHLY and FYNNEI. The CDR3 bases are TGTGCCAGCAGTGGCAGCAATCAGCCCCAGCGTTTT. It yields the protein CASSGSNQPQRF. The full variable domain, in which reference TRBV2 and TRBJ1-5 provide the parts outside the CDR3, is EPEVTQTPSHQVTQMGQEVILRCVPISNHLYFYWYRQILGQKVEFLVSFYNNEISEKSEIFDDQFSVERPDGSNFTLKIRSTKLEDSAMYFCASSGSNQPQRFGDGTRLSIL.

This clonotype appeared a few times. The rearrangement uses TRBV5-1 and TRBJ2-1, with 8 positions matching TRBD1. Unmatched junction bases numbered 3, after V lost 4 bases and J lost 9 bases. The CDR3 consists of 12 residues. Germline V gene data show CDR1 as SGHRS and CDR2 as YFSETQ. The CDR3 here is CASSQDRVEQFF. Here the CDR3 DNA reads TGCGCCAGCAGCCAGGACAGGGTTGAGCAGTTCTTC.

This clonotype showed up many times. The genes are TRBV11-1 and TRBJ1-1; 7 nucleotides match TRBD1. The CDR3 covers 15 residues. The junction had 9 bases not matched to a gene; V was cut back by 4 bases and J by 4 bases. Germline lookup yields CDR1 SGHAT and CDR2 FQDESV (reference sequence). CDR3 sequence reads: CASSSYRGHSTEAFF. CDR3 coding DNA: TGTGCCAGCAGCTCATACAGGGGCCACTCCACTGAAGCTTTCTTT.

This clonotype was detected ten times or more. This chain joins TRBV5-1 and TRBJ2-4; TRBD1 aligns across 9 bases. The CDR3 loop spans 15 amino acids. The trim removed 4 bases at V and 7 bases at J, leaving 9 bases unmatched. The germline V gene encodes CDR1 SGHRS and CDR2 YFSETQ. The CDR3 DNA sequence: TGCGCCAGCAGCGATACAACGGGACAGGGTAACATTCAGTACTTC. Protein: CASSDTTGQGNIQYF.

This clonotype was counted ten times or more. The chain uses TRBV29-1 and TRBJ2-1; 7 nucleotides line up with TRBD2. The CDR3 is made up of 14 amino acids. Germline trimming cut 3 bases from V and 7 bases from J; bases unmatched to any gene: 9. The germline V gene has CDR1 SQVTM and CDR2 ANQGSEA. DNA for the CDR3: TGCAGCGTTGATGCCAGCGGGAAACCAAATGAGCAGTTCTTC. This gives the protein CSVDASGKPNEQFF.